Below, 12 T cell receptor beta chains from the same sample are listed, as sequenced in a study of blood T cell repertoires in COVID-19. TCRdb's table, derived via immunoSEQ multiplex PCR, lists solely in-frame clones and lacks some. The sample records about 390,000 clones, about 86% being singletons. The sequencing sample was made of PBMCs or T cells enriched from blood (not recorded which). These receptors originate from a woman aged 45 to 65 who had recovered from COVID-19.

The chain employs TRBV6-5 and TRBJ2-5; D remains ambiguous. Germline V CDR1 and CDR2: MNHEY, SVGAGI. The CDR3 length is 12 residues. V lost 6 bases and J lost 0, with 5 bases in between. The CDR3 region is CASRSNQETQYF. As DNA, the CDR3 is TGTGCCAGCAGGTCAAACCAAGAGACCCAGTACTTC.

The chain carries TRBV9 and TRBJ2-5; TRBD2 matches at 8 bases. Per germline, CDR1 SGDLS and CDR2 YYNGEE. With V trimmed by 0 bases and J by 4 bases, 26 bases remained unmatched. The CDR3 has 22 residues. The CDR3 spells CASSVANGRLAGPWGLVETQYF. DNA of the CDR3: TGTGCCAGCAGCGTAGCCAATGGGAGATTAGCGGGACCATGGGGTTTGGTAGAGACCCAGTACTTC.

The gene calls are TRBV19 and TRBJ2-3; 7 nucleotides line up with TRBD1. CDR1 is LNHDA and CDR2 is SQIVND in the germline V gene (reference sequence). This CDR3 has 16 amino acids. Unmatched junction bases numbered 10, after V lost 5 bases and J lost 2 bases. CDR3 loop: CASSDKQGSPTDTQYF. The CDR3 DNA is TGTGCCAGTAGTGACAAACAGGGGTCACCCACAGATACGCAGTATTTT.

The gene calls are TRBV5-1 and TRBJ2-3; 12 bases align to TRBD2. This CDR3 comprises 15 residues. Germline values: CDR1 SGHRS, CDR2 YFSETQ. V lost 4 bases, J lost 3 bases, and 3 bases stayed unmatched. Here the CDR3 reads CASSITSGGTDTQYF. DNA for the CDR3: TGCGCCAGCAGCATTACTAGCGGGGGGACAGATACGCAGTATTTT.

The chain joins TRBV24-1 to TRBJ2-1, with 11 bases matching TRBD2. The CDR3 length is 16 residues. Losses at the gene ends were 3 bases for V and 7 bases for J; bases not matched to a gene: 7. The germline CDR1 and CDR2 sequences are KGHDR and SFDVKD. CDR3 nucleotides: TGTGCCACCAGTGATCCTAGACTAGCGGGGTTAAATGAGCAGTTCTTC. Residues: CATSDPRLAGLNEQFF.

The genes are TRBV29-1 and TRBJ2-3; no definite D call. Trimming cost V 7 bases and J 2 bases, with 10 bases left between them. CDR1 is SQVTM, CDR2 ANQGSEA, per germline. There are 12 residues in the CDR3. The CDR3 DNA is TGCAGCGGGGGATTGGCCACAGATACGCAGTATTTT. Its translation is CSGGLATDTQYF.

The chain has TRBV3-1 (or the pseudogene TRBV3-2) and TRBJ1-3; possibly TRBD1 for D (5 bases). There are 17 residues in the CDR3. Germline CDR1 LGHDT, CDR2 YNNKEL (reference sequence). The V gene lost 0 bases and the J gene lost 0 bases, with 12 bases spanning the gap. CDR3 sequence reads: CASSQDLGRVSGNTIYF. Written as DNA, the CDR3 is TGTGCCAGCAGCCAAGATCTTGGCAGGGTCTCTGGAAACACCATATATTTT.

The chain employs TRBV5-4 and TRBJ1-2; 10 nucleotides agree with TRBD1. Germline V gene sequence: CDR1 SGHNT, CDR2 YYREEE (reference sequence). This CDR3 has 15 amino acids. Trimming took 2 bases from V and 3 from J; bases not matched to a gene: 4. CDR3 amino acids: CASSFAGTGDYGYTF. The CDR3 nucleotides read TGTGCCAGCAGCTTCGCCGGGACAGGGGACTATGGCTACACCTTC.

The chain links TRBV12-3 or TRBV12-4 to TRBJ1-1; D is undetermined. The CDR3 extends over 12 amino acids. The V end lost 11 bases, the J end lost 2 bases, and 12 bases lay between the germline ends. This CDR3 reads CACYAGNTEAFF. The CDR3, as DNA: TGTGCCTGCTATGCAGGAAACACTGAAGCTTTCTTT.

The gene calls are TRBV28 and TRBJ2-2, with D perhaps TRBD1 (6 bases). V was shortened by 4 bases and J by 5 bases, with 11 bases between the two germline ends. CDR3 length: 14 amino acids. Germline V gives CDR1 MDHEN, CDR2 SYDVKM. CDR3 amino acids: CASSSTGITGELFF. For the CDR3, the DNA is TGTGCCAGCAGTTCAACAGGGATTACCGGGGAGCTGTTTTTT.

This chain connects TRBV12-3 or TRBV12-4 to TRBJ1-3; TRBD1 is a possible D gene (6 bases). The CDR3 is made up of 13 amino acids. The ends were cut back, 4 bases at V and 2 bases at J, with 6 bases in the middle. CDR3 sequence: CASSSGAGNTIYF. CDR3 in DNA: TGTGCCAGCAGTTCAGGGGCTGGAAACACCATATATTTT.

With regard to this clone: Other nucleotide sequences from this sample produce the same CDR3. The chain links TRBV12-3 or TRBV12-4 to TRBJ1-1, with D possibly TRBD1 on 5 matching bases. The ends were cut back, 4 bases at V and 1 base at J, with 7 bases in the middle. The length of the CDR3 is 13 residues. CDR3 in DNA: TGTGCCAGCAGTTCCACAGGGAACACTGAAGCTTTCTTT. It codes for CASSSTGNTEAFF.